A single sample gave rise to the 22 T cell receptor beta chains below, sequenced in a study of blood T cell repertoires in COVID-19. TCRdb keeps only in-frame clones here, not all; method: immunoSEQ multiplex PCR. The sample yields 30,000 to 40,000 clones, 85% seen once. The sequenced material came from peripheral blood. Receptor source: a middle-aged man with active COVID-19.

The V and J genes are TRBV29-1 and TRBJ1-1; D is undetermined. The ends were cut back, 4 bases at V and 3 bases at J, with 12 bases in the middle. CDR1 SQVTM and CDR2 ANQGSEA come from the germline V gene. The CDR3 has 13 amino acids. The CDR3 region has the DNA TGCAGCGTTGGACGACTTACCGACACTGAAGCTTTCTTT. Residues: CSVGRLTDTEAFF.

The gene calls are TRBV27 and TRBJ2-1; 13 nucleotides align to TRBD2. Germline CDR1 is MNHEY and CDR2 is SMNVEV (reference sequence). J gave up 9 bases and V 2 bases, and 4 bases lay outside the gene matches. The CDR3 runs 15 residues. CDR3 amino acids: CASSLTSGGVSEQFF. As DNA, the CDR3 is TGTGCCAGCAGTTTAACTAGCGGGGGGGTCAGTGAGCAGTTCTTC.

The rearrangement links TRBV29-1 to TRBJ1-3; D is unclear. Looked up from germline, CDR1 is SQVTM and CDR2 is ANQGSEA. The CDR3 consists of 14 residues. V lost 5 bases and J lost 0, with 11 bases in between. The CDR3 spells CSVSDAFSGNTIYF. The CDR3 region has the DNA TGCAGCGTTAGCGACGCGTTCTCTGGAAACACCATATATTTT.

The CDR3, as DNA: TGCGCCAGCAGCTCGCAGGCGGGGGGAGGAGAGACCCAGTACTTC. It encodes CASSSQAGGGETQYF. V and J are TRBV5-1 and TRBJ2-5, with 8 positions matching TRBD2. V was pared by 3 bases and J by 4 bases, with 8 bases of the junction left unmatched. The germline CDR1 and CDR2 sequences are SGHRS and YFSETQ. The CDR3 is made up of 15 amino acids. The full variable domain, in which reference TRBV5-1 and TRBJ2-5 provide the parts outside the CDR3, is KAGVTQTPRYLIKTRGQQVTLSCSPISGHRSVSWYQQTPGQGLQFLFEYFSETQRNKGNFPGRFSGRQFSNSRSEMNVSTLELGDSALYLCASSSQAGGGETQYFGPGTRLLVL.

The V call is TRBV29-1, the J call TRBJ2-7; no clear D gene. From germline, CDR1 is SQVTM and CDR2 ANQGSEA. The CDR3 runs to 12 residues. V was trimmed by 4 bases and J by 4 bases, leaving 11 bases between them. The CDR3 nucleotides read TGCAGCGTTGCGGGTGATCGGTACGAGCAGTACTTC. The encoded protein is CSVAGDRYEQYF.

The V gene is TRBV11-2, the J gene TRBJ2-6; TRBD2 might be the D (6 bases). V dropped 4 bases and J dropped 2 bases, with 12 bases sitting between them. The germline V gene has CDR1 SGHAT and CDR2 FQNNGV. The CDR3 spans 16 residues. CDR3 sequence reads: CASSSVGGTGANVLTF. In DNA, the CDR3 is TGTGCCAGCAGCTCCGTCGGGGGTACTGGGGCCAACGTCCTGACTTTC.

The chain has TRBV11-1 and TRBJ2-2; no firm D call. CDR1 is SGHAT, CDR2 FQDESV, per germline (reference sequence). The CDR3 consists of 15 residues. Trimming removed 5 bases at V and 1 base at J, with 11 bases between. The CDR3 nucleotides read TGTGCCAGCAGCGTGGTTAGGAGGAACACCGGGGAGCTGTTTTTT. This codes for CASSVVRRNTGELFF.

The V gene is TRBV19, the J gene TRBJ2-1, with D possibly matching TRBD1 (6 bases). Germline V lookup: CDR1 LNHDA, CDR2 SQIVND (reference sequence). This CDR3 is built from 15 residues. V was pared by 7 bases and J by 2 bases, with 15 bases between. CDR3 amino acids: CASTSPRGAYNEQFF. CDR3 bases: TGTGCCAGTACCTCCCCCAGGGGCGCCTACAATGAGCAGTTCTTC. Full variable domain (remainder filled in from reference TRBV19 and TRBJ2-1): DGGITQSPKYLFRKEGQNVTLSCEQNLNHDAMYWYRQDPGQGLRLIYYSQIVNDFQKGDIAEGYSVSREKKESFPLTVTSAQKNPTAFYLCASTSPRGAYNEQFFGPGTRLTVL.

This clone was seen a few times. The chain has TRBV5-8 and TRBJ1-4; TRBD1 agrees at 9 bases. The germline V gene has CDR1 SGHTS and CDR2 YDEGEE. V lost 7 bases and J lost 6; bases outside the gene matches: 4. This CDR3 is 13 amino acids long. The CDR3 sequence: CASGQGQDEKLFF. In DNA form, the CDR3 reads TGTGCCAGCGGACAGGGGCAGGATGAAAAACTGTTTTTT.

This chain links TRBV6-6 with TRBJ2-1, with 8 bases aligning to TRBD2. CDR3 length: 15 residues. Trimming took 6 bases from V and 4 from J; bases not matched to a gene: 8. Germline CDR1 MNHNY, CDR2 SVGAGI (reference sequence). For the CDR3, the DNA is TGTGCCAGCAGAGCTCTAGCGGGTCCTTACAATGAGCAGTTCTTC. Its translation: CASRALAGPYNEQFF.

CDR3: CSVRQGMFADSPLHF. The CDR3 region has the DNA TGCAGCGTAAGGCAGGGGATGTTTGCGGATTCACCCCTCCACTTT. The V gene is TRBV29-1, the J gene TRBJ1-6, with D possibly matching TRBD1 (6 bases). CDR1 is SQVTM, CDR2 ANQGSEA, per germline. The CDR3 runs 15 residues. V lost 6 bases to trimming and J lost 8 bases, with 20 bases between them.

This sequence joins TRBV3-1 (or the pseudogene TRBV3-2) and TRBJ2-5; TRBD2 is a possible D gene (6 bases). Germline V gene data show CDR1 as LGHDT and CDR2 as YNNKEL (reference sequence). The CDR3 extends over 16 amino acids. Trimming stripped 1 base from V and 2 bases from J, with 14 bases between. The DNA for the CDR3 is TGTGCCAGCAGCCAAGGGGGGAGGTCCGGGCAAGAGACCCAGTACTTC. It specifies CASSQGGRSGQETQYF.

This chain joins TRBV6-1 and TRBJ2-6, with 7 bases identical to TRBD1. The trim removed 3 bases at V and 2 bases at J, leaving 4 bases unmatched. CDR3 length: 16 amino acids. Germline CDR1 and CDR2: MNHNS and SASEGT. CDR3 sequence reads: CASSDLGTAGANVLTF. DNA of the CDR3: TGTGCCAGCAGTGACCTGGGGACAGCTGGGGCCAACGTCCTGACTTTC.

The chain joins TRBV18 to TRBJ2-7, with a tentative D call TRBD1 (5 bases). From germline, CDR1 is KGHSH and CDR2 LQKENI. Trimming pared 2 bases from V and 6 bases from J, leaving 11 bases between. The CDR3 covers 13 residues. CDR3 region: CASSPGAAREQYF. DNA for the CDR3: TGTGCCAGCTCACCAGGGGCCGCGCGCGAGCAGTACTTC.

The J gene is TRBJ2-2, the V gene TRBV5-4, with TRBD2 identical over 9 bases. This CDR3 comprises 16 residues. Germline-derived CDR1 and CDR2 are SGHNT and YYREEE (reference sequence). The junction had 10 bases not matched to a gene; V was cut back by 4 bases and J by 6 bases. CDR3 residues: CASSRWASGVAGELFF. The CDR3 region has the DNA TGTGCCAGCAGCCGCTGGGCTAGCGGGGTTGCCGGGGAGCTGTTTTTT.

The CDR3 DNA sequence: TGTGCCAGTAGTATGCGACTGGAATCCTACGAGCAGTACTTC. This encodes CASSMRLESYEQYF. This sequence joins TRBV19 and TRBJ2-7; D not certain. Germline V CDR1 and CDR2: LNHDA, SQIVND (reference sequence). Trimming took 3 bases from V and 1 from J, leaving 10 bases between them. This CDR3 is built from 14 residues.

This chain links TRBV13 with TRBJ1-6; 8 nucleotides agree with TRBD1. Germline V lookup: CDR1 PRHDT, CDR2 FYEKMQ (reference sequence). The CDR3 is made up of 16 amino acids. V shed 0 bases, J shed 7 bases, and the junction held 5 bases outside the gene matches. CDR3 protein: CASSLGSGTGNSPLHF. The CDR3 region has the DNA TGTGCCAGCAGCTTAGGATCGGGGACAGGAAATTCACCCCTCCACTTT.

The CDR3 sequence is CASALPGQGSSGNQPQHF. CDR3 coding DNA: TGCGCCAGCGCCTTACCGGGACAGGGGTCCTCAGGCAATCAGCCCCAGCATTTT. The chain has TRBV23-1 and TRBJ1-5; 10 bases agree with TRBD1. TRBV23-1 is filed as an ORF, its function uncertain. The CDR3 contains 18 residues. After removal of 8 bases from V and 2 bases from J, the junction contained 15 bases not matched to a gene.

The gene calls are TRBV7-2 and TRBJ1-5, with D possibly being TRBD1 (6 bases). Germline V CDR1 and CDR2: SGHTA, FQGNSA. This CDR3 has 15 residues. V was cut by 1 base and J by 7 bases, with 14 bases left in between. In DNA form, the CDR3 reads TGTGCCAGCAGCTTAGTATCCCAGGGGTCACAGCCCCAGCATTTT. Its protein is CASSLVSQGSQPQHF.

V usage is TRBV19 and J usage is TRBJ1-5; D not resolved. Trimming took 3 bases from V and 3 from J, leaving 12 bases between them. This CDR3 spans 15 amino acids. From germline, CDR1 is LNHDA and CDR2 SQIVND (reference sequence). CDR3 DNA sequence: TGTGCCAGTAGTATGAGTGCGGCGATCAATCAGCCCCAGCATTTT. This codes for CASSMSAAINQPQHF.

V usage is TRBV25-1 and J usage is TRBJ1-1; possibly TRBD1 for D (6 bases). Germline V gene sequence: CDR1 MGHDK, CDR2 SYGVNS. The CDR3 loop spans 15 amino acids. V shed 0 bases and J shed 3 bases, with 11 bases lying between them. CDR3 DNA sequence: TGTGCCAGCAGTGAATATACAGGGACCTACACTGAAGCTTTCTTT. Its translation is CASSEYTGTYTEAFF. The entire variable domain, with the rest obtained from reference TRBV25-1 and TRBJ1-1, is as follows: EADIYQTPRYLVIGTGKKITLECSQTMGHDKMYWYQQDPGMELHLIHYSYGVNSTEKGDLSSESTVSRIRTEHFPLTLESARPSHTSQYLCASSEYTGTYTEAFFGQGTRLTVV.

The CDR3 nucleotides are TGTGCCAGCAGCTTAGCCTCGAATCGGGATACGCAGTATTTT. Protein sequence: CASSLASNRDTQYF. This rearrangement joins TRBV7-9 to TRBJ2-3; no clear D. From germline, CDR1 is SEHNR and CDR2 FQNEAQ (reference sequence). The CDR3 contains 14 residues. V shed 0 bases and J shed 6 bases, with 10 bases lying between them.